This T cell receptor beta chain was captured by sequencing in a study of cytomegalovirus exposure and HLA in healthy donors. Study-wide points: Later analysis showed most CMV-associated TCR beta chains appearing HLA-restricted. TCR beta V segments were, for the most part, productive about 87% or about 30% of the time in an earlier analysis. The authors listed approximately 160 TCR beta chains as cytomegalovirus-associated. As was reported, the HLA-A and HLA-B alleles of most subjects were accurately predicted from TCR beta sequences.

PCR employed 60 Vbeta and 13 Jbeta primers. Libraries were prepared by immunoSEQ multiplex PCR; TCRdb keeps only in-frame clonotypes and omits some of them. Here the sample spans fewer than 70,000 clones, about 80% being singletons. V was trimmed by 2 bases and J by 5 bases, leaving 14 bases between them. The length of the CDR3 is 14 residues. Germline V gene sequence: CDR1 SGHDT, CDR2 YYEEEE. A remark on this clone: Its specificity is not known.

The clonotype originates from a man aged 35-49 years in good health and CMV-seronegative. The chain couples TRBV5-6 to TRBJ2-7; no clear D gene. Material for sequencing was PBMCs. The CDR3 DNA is TGTGCCAGCAGCTTCCCCGATCGTTGGCACGAGCAGTACTTC. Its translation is CASSFPDRWHEQYF.